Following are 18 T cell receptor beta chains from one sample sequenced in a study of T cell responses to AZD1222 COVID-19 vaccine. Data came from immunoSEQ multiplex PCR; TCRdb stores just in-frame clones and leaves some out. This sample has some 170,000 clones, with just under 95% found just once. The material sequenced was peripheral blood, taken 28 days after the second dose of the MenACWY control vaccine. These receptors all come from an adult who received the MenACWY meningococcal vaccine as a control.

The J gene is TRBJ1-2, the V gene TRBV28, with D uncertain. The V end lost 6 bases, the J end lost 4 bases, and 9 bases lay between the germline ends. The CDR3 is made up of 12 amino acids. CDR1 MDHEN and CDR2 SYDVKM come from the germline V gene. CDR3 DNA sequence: TGTGCCAGCAGGGGAAACATCTATGGCTACACCTTC. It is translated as CASRGNIYGYTF.

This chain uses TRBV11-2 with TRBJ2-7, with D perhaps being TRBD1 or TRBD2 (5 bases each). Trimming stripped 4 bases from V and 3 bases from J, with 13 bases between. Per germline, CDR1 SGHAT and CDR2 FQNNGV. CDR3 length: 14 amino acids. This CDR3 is CASSSPRDGYEQYF. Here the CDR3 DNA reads TGTGCCAGCAGCTCCCCCCGGGACGGCTACGAGCAGTACTTC. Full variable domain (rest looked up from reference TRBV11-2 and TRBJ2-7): EAGVAQSPRYKIIEKRQSVAFWCNPISGHATLYWYQQILGQGPKLLIQFQNNGVVDDSQLPKDRFSAERLKGVDSTLKIQPAKLEDSAVYLCASSSPRDGYEQYFGPGTRLTVT.

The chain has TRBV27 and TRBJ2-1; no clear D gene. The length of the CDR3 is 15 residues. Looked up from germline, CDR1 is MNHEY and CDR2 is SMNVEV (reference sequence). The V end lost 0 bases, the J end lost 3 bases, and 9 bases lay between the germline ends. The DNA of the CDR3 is TGTGCCAGCAGTTTATCGGGGATTAGCTACAATGAGCAGTTCTTC. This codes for CASSLSGISYNEQFF.

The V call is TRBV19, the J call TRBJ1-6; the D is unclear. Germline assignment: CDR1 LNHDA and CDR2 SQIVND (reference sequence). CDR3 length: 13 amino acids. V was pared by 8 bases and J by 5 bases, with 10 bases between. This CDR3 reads CASADTNNSPLHF. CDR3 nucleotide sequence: TGTGCCAGTGCCGACACAAATAATTCACCCCTCCACTTT. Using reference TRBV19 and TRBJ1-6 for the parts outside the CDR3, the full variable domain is DGGITQSPKYLFRKEGQNVTLSCEQNLNHDAMYWYRQDPGQGLRLIYYSQIVNDFQKGDIAEGYSVSREKKESFPLTVTSAQKNPTAFYLCASADTNNSPLHFGNGTRLTVT.

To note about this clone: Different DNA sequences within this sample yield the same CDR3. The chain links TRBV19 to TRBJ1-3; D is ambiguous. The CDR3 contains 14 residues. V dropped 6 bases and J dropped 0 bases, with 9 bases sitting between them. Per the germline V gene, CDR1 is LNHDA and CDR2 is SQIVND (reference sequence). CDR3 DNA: TGTGCCAGTAGATCCGGGTCCTCTGGAAACACCATATATTTT. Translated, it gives CASRSGSSGNTIYF.

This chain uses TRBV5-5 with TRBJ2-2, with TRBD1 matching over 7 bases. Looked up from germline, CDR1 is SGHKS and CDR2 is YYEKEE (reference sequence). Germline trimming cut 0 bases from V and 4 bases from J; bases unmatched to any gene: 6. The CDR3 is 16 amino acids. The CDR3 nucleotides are TGTGCCAGCAGCTTGGTACAGGGGATAGGCACCGGGGAGCTGTTTTTT. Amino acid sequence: CASSLVQGIGTGELFF.

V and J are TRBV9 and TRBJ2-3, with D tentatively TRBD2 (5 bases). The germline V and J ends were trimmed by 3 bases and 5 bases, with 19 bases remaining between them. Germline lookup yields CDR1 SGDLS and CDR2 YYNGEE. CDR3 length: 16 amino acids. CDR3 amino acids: CASSAGSHYALDTQYF. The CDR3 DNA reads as TGTGCCAGCAGCGCGGGGTCCCATTATGCGTTAGATACGCAGTATTTT.

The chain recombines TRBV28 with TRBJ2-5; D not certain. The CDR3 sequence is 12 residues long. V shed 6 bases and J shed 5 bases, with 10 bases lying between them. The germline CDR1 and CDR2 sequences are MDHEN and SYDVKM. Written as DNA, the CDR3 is TGTGCCAGCAGAATAAACCGGGAGACCCAGTACTTC. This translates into CASRINRETQYF.

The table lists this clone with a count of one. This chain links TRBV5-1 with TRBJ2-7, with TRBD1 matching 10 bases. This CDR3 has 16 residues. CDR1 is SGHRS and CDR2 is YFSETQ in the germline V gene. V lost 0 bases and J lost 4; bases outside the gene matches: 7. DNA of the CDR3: TGCGCCAGCAGCTTGGGTTTGGGACAGGGGCAATACGAGCAGTACTTC. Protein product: CASSLGLGQGQYEQYF. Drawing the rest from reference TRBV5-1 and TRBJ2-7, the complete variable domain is KAGVTQTPRYLIKTRGQQVTLSCSPISGHRSVSWYQQTPGQGLQFLFEYFSETQRNKGNFPGRFSGRQFSNSRSEMNVSTLELGDSALYLCASSLGLGQGQYEQYFGPGTRLTVT.

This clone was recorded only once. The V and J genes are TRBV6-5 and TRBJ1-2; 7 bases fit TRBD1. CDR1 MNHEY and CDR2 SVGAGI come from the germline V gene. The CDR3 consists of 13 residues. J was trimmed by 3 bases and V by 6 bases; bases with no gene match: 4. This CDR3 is CASRSGTDYGYTF. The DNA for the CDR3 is TGTGCCAGCAGATCCGGGACAGACTATGGCTACACCTTC.

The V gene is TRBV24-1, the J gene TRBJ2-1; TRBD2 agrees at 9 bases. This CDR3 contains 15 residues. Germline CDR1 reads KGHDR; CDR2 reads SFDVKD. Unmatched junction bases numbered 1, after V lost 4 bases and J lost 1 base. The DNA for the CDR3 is TGTGCCACCAGTGACCTAGCGGGGTCCTACAATGAGCAGTTCTTC. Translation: CATSDLAGSYNEQFF.

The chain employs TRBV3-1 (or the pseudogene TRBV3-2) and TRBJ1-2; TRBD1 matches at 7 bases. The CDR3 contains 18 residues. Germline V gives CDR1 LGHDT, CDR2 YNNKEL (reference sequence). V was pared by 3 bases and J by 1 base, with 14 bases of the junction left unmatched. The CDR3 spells CASSQVLTGVRGNYGYTF. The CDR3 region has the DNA TGTGCCAGCAGCCAGGTCTTAACAGGGGTGAGGGGTAACTATGGCTACACCTTC.

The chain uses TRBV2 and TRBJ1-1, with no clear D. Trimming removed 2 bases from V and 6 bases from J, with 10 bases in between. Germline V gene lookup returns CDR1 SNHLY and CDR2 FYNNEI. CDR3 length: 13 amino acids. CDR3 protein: CASSETRAAEAFF. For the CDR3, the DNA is TGTGCCAGCAGTGAAACACGGGCCGCTGAAGCTTTCTTT.

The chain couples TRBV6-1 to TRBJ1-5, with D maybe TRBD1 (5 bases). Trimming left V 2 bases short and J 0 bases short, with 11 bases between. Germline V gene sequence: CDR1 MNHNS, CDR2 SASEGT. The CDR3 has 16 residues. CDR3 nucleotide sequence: TGTGCCAGCAGTGAAAGGTCTAGGGGTAGCAATCAGCCCCAGCATTTT. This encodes CASSERSRGSNQPQHF.

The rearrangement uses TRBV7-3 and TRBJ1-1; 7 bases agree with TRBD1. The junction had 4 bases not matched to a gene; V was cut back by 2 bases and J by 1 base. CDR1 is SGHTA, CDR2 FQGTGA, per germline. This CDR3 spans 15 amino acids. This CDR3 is CASSLEGQRNTEAFF. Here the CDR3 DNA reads TGTGCCAGCAGCTTAGAGGGACAGAGGAACACTGAAGCTTTCTTT.

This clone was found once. CDR3 bases: TGTGCCAGCATTCGGAGCCAAGCTAATTCACCCCTCCACTTT. This sequence encodes CASIRSQANSPLHF. The J gene is TRBJ1-6, the V gene TRBV6-5, with D hard to call. The CDR3 is made up of 14 amino acids. V was shortened by 7 bases and J by 6 bases, with 13 bases between the two germline ends. Germline CDR1 and CDR2: MNHEY and SVGAGI.

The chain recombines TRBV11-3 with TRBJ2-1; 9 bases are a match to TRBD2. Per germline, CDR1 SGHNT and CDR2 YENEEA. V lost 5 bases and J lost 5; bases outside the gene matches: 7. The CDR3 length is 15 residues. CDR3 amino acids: CASSLSGGTHNEQFF. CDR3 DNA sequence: TGTGCCAGCAGCCTGAGCGGGGGGACTCACAATGAGCAGTTCTTC.

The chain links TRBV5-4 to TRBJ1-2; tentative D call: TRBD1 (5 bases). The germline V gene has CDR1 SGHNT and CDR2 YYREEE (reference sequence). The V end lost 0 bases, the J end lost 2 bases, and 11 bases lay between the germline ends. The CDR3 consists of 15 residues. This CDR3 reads CASSLGGTSNYGYTF. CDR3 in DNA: TGTGCCAGCAGCTTGGGCGGGACCTCCAACTATGGCTACACCTTC. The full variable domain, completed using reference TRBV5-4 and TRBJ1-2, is ETGVTQSPTHLIKTRGQQVTLRCSSQSGHNTVSWYQQALGQGPQFIFQYYREEENGRGNFPPRFSGLQFPNYSSELNVNALELDDSALYLCASSLGGTSNYGYTFGSGTRLTVV.